This T cell receptor (beta chain) came from a study of blood T cell repertoires in COVID-19. Background on the study: Whether acute or convalescent, the COVID-19 samples came from the United States, Italy and Spain.

Per the study methods: Amplification of reference gene primers was used by the study to estimate nucleated cell counts. Some clones are missing from TCRdb's copy, which holds only in-frame ones; the method was immunoSEQ multiplex PCR. The V and J calls and clone size were taken over from that table, and D and trimming were inferred from the DNA. This table has 100,000 or so clones, about nine tenths appearing once. CDR3 length: 18 residues. J gave up 0 bases and V 4 bases, and 6 bases lay outside the gene matches. Per the germline V gene, CDR1 is KGHSH and CDR2 is LQKENI. The source material was peripheral blood. This TCR was recovered from a man in his sixties with acute or convalescent COVID-19. This rearrangement joins TRBV18 to TRBJ2-3, with 14 bases identical to TRBD2. Here the CDR3 reads CASSLGLAGEGSTDTQYF. CDR3 sequence (DNA): TGTGCCAGCTCACTGGGACTAGCGGGAGAAGGTAGCACAGATACGCAGTATTTT.